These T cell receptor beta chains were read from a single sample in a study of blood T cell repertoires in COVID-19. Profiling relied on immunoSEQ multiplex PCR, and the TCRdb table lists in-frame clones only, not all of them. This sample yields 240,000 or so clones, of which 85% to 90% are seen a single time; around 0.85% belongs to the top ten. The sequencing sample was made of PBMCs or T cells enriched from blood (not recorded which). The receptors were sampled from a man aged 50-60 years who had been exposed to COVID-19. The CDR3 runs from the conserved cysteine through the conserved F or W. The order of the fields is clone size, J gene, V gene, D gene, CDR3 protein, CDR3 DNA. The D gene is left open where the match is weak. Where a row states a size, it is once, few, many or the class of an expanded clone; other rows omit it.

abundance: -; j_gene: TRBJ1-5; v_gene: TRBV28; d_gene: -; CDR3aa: CASSLSHRDDQPQHF; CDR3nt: TGTGCCAGCAGTTTGTCACACAGGGACGATCAGCCCCAGCATTTT
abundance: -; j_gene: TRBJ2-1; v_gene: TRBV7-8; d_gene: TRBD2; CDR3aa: CASSLRSGGSYNEQFF; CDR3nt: TGTGCCAGCAGCTTAAGAAGCGGGGGCTCCTACAATGAGCAGTTCTTC
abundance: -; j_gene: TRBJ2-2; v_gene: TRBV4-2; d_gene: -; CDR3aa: CASSQDQYDSGANTGELFF; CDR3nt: TGTGCCAGCAGCCAAGATCAATACGATAGCGGTGCGAACACCGGGGAGCTGTTTTTT
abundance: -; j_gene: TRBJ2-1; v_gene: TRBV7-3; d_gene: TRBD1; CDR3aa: CASSSDRGSHNEQFF; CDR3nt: TGTGCCAGCAGCTCGGACAGGGGGTCACACAATGAGCAGTTCTTC
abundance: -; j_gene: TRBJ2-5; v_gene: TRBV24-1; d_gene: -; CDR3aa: CATSDPPTGSETQYF; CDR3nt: TGTGCCACCAGTGATCCCCCTACAGGTTCGGAGACCCAGTACTTC
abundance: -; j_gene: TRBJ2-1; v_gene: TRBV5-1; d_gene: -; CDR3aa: CASSLLSSYNEQFF; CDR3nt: TGCGCCAGCAGCCTTCTAAGCTCCTACAATGAGCAGTTCTTC
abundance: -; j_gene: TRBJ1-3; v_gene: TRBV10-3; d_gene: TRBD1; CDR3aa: CAISPGTGADTIYF; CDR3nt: TGTGCCATCAGTCCCGGGACAGGGGCAGACACCATATATTTT
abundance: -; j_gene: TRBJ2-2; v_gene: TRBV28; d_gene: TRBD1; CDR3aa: CASSDTTGWTGELFF; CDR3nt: TGTGCCAGCAGTGATACGACAGGGTGGACCGGGGAGCTGTTTTTT
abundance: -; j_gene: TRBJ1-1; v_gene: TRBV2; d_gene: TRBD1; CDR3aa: CASSTGDTEAFF; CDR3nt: TGTGCCAGCAGTACAGGGGACACTGAAGCTTTCTTT
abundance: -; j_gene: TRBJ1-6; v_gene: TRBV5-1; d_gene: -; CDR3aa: CASSQYQNSPLHF; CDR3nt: TGCGCCAGCAGCCAGTACCAAAATTCACCCCTCCACTTT
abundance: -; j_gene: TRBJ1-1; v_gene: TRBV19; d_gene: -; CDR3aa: CASSIGAEGAHEEAFF; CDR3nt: TGTGCCAGTAGTATAGGGGCCGAAGGGGCCCACGAAGAAGCTTTCTTT
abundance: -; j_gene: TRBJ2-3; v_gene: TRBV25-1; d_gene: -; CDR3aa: CASSSRGTDTQYF; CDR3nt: TGTGCCAGCAGTTCCAGGGGCACAGATACGCAGTATTTT
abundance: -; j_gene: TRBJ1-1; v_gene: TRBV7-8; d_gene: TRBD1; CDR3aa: CASSPRDRLMNTEAFF; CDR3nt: TGTGCCAGCAGCCCACGGGACAGACTCATGAACACTGAAGCTTTCTTT
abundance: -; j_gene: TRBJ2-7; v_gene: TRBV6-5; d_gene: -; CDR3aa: CASRLAEGSYEQYF; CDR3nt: TGTGCCAGCAGGCTAGCAGAGGGCTCCTACGAGCAGTACTTC
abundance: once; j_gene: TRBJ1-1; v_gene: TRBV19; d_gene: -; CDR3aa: CASLGYTEAFF; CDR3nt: TGTGCCAGCCTAGGATACACTGAAGCTTTCTTT
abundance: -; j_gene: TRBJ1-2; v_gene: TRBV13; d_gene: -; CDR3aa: CASSLALQGSHLGGYTF; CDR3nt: TGTGCCAGCAGCTTAGCCCTTCAGGGTTCACACCTCGGTGGCTACACCTTC
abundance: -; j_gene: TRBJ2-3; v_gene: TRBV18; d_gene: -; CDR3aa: CASSRQTARYTDTQYF; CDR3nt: TGTGCCAGCTCCCGTCAGACAGCGAGATACACAGATACGCAGTATTTT
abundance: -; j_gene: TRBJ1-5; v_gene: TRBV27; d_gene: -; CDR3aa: CASSYTADQPQHF; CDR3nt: TGTGCCAGCAGTTACACCGCGGATCAGCCCCAGCATTTT
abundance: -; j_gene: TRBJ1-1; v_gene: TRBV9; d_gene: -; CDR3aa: CASSVERGGTEAFF; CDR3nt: TGTGCCAGCAGCGTAGAGCGAGGGGGCACTGAAGCTTTCTTT
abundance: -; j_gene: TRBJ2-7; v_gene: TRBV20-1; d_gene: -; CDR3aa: CSARRAYEQYF; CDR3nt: TGCAGTGCTAGACGCGCCTACGAGCAGTACTTC
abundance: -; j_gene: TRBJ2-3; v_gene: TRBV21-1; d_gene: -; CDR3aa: CASLPLGF; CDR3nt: TGTGCCAGCCTACCCCTAGGCTTT
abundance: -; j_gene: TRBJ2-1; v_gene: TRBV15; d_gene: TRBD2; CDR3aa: CATSRGTSGDEQFF; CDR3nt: TGTGCCACCAGCAGGGGAACTAGCGGAGATGAGCAGTTCTTC
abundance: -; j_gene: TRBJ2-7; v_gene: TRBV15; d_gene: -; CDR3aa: CATSRDGGEQYF; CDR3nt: TGTGCCACCAGCAGAGATGGAGGGGAGCAGTACTTC
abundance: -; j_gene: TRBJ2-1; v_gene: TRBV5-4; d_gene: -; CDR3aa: CASSLGGVRSSYNEQFF; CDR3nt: TGTGCCAGCAGCTTGGGAGGCGTTAGGAGCTCCTACAATGAGCAGTTCTTC
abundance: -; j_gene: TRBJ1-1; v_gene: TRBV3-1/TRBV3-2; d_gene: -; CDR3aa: CASSQLDTEAFF; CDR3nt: TGTGCCAGCAGCCAATTGGACACAGAAGCTTTCTTT
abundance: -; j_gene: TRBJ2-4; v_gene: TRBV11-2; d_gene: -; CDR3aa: CASSSETYRARAKNIQYF; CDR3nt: TGTGCCAGCAGCTCCGAAACCTACAGGGCTCGGGCCAAAAACATTCAGTACTTC
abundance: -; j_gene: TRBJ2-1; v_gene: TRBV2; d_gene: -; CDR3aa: CASSLDRGGNEQFF; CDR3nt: TGTGCCAGCAGTCTAGATCGGGGAGGCAATGAGCAGTTCTTC
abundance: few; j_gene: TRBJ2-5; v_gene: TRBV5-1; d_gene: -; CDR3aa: CASSLEGQETQYF; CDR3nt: TGCGCCAGCAGCTTGGAGGGGCAAGAGACCCAGTACTTC
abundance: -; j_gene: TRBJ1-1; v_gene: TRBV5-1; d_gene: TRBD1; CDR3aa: CASSLQGAGTEAFF; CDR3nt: TGCGCCAGCAGCTTACAGGGGGCTGGGACTGAAGCTTTCTTT
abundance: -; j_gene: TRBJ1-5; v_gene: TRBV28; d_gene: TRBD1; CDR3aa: CASSPLPGTVNSNQPQHF; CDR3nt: TGTGCCAGCAGTCCCCTCCCCGGGACAGTAAATAGCAATCAGCCCCAGCATTTT
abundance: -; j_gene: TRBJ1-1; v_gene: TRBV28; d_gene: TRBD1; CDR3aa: CASSYPGTGRKGTEAFF; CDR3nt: TGTGCCAGCAGTTATCCCGGGACAGGGAGAAAGGGCACTGAAGCTTTCTTT
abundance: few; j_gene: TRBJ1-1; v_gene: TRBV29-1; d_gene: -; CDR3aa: CSVDSGRGNTEAFF; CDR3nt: TGCAGCGTTGACTCAGGACGGGGAAACACTGAAGCTTTCTTT
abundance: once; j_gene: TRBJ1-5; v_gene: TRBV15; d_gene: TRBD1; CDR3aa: CATSRGTGGNQPQHF; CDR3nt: TGTGCCACCAGCAGAGGGACAGGGGGAAATCAGCCCCAGCATTTT
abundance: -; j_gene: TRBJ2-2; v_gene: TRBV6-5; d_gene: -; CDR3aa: CASKAGPNTGELFF; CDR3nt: TGTGCCAGCAAGGCGGGTCCGAACACCGGGGAGCTGTTTTTT
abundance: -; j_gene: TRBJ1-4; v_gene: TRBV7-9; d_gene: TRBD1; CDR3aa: CASSPGQGLGLFF; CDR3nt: TGTGCCAGCAGCCCGGGACAGGGGTTGGGACTGTTTTTT
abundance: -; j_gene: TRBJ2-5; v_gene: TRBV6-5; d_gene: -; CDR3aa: CASAQVLRETQYF; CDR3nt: TGTGCCAGCGCCCAGGTCCTTCGTGAGACCCAGTACTTC
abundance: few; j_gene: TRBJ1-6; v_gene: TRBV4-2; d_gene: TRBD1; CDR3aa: CASSVQGRESPLHF; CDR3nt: TGTGCCAGCAGCGTACAGGGGCGGGAATCACCCCTCCACTTT
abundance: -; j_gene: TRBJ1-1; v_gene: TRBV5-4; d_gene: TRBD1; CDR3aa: CASRITGGTEAFF; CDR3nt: TGTGCCAGCAGGATAACAGGGGGCACTGAAGCTTTCTTT
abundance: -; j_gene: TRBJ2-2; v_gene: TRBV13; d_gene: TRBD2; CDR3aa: CASSLGLRGQRELPGELFF; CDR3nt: TGTGCCAGCAGCTTAGGGCTGAGGGGCCAGCGGGAGCTTCCCGGGGAGCTGTTTTTT
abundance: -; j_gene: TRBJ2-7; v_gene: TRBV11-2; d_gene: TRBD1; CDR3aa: CASSLVTGGEQYF; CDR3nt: TGTGCCAGCAGCTTAGTGACAGGGGGCGAGCAGTACTTC
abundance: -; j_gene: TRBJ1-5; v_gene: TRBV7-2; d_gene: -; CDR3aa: CASSLVSYDQPQHF; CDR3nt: TGTGCCAGCAGCTTAGTGAGTTATGATCAGCCCCAGCATTTT
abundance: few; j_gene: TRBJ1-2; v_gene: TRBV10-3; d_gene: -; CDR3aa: CAISGWTATNYGYTF; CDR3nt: TGTGCCATCAGTGGCTGGACAGCAACCAACTATGGCTACACCTTC
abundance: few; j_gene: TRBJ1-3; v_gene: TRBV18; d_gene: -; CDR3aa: CASSEQGFGNTIYF; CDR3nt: TGTGCCAGCTCAGAACAGGGATTCGGAAACACCATATATTTT
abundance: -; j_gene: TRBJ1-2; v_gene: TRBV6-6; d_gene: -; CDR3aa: CASSYGGAAGYTF; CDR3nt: TGTGCCAGCAGTTACGGGGGGGCTGCTGGCTACACCTTC
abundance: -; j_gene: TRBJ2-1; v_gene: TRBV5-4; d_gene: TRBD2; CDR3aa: CASTEGLAGRSNEQFF; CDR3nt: TGTGCCAGCACCGAGGGACTAGCGGGAAGGTCAAATGAGCAGTTCTTC